Detailed here is one TCR beta chain. The ends lost 1 base at V and 3 bases at J; junction bases unmatched: 7. Germline values: CDR1 MGHRA, CDR2 YSYEKL. The CDR3 contains 17 residues. The source of the sample is a study of shared clonotypes between healthy human individuals. Approximately 100 million PBMCs per unsorted sample were used for genomic DNA. Unsorted PBMC contributed roughly 300 ng DNA, tens of thousands of T cell genomes, to each replicate PCR. The sequencing of unsorted PBMC DNA took place on ten immunoSEQ deep assay plates. Source study methods: From ImmunoSEQ came sequences covering only the junction and carrying no quality scores, so filtering differed. Generated by immunoSEQ multiplex PCR, the TCRdb table keeps only in-frame clones and is missing some. D and trimming come from the DNA, and the V and J calls and clone size come from that table. The sample records around 500,000 clones, about 76% being singletons.

The gene calls are TRBV4-1 and TRBJ2-3; 10 bases line up with TRBD2. The sample taken for sequencing was PBMCs. This sequence originates from a woman in her thirties or forties in good health. Some clones in this sample may be carry-over from other donors' samples. The CDR3 protein is CASSQGILAGETDTQYF. The CDR3, as DNA: TGCGCCAGCAGCCAAGGGATCCTAGCGGGAGAGACAGATACGCAGTATTTT.